This TCR beta chain was sequenced in a study of T-cell reconstitution after alpha-beta-depleted transplantation in children. Points from the study as a whole: The study reportedly traced alpha-beta T cells about two months after transplant to several hundred expanded graft clones. Newly made T cells mostly supplied T-cell counts and diversity one year after transplant. It was surviving recipient T cells and thymic progenitors that gave some patients high TCRbeta diversity at day 60.

This CDR3 has 16 amino acids. V lost 7 bases and J lost 2, with 24 bases in between. Germline V gives CDR1 SQVTM, CDR2 ANQGSEA. As it was prepared, the TCRbeta library received unique molecular identifiers. Using its own MiXCR run on the PCR reads, TCRdb lists one record per CDR3 protein. This table holds a few hundred thousand distinct CDR3 sequences, 27% found once. A few counts support this clonotype. The antigen is unknown. This TCR came from a boy less than two years old with Wiskott-Aldrich syndrome, due to receive a stem cell transplant. The gene calls are TRBV29-1 and TRBJ2-7, with a weak D call TRBD2 (7 bases). The starting material was PBMCs, obtained before TCRalphabeta/CD19-depleted stem cell transplant. The CDR3 spells CSAAVRGGLGTYEQYF. CDR3 DNA: TGCAGCGCCGCGGTGAGGGGGGGGTTAGGGACCTACGAGCAGTACTTC.